A single T cell receptor (beta chain) is shown here with its context. The data belong to a study of identical twins. Using its own MiXCR run on the 5' RACE reads, TCRdb lists one record per CDR3 protein. The repertoire holds hundreds of thousands of distinct CDR3 sequences, with 5.5% to 6.5% as singletons. The TCR was taken from a man between 18 and 35 years old in good health. The sample consisted of naive T cells sorted from blood.

DNA for the CDR3: TGTGCCAGCACGCCCGGACAGGGGGCGGCAGCGGGCCCCAGACCCCAAGAGACCCAGTACTTC. Amino acid sequence: CASTPGQGAAAGPRPQETQYF. The V gene is TRBV25-1, the J gene TRBJ2-5; 11 bases are shared with TRBD1. The V segment lost 7 bases and the J segment 1 base; nucleotides outside the gene matches: 23. Germline lookup yields CDR1 MGHDK and CDR2 SYGVNS. This CDR3 region has 21 residues.